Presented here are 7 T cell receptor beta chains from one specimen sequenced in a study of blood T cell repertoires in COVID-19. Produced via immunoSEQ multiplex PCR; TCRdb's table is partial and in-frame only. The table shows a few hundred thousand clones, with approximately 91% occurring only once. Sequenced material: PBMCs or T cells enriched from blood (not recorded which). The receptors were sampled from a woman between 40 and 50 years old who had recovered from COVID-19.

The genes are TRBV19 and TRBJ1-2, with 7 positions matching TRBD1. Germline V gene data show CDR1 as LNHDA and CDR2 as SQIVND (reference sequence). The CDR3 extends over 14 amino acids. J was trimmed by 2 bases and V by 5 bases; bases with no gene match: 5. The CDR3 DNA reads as TGTGCCAGTAGTTTGGACAGGTTCAACTATGGCTACACCTTC. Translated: CASSLDRFNYGYTF.

The chain's CDR3 is CASRDTENTGELFF. For the CDR3, the DNA is TGTGCCAGCAGGGATACAGAGAACACCGGGGAGCTGTTTTTT. The genes are TRBV2 and TRBJ2-2; D remains ambiguous. Germline CDR1 reads SNHLY; CDR2 reads FYNNEI. Trimming took 6 bases from V and 1 from J, leaving 9 bases between them. The CDR3 is made up of 14 amino acids.

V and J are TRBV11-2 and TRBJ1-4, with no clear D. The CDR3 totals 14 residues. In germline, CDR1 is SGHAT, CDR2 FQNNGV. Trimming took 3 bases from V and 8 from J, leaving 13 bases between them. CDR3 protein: CASSFYISSEKLFF. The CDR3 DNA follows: TGTGCCAGCAGCTTTTACATAAGTTCCGAAAAACTGTTTTTT.

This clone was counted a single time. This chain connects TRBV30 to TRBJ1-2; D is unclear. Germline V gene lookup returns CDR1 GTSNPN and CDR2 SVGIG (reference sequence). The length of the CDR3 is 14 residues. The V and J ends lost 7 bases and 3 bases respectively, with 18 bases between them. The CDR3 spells CAYSGAGVYYGYTF. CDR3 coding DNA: TGTGCCTATAGCGGCGCTGGGGTCTACTATGGCTACACCTTC.

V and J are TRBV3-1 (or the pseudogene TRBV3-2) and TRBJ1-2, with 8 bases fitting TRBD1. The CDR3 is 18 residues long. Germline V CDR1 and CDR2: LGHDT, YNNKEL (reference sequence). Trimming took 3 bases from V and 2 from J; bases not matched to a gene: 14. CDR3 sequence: CASSQETRTGQRNYGYTF. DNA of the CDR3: TGTGCCAGCAGCCAGGAAACCCGGACAGGGCAAAGGAACTATGGCTACACCTTC.

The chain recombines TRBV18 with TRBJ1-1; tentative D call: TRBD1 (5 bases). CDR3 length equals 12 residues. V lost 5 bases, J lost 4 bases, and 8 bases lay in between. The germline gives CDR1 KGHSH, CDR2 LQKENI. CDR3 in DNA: TGTGCCAGCTCAGGGGGGGGCACTGAAGCTTTCTTT. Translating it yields CASSGGGTEAFF.

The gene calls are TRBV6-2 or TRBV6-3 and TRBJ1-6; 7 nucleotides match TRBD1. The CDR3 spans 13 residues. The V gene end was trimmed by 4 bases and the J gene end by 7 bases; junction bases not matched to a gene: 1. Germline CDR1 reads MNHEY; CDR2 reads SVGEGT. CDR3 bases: TGTGCCAGCAGTTCGGACAGGAATTCACCCCTCCACTTT. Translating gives CASSSDRNSPLHF.